The clone carrying this TCR beta chain appeared a few times. Its antigen remains unknown. The data were obtained in a study of T-cell reconstitution after alpha-beta-depleted transplantation in children. Broader study findings: At around two months after transplant, the alpha-beta T cells were reportedly derived from several hundred expanded clones that came from non-depleted graft cells. It was surviving recipient T cells and thymic progenitors that gave some patients high TCRbeta diversity at day 60. After one year, T-cell counts and TCRbeta diversity mostly came from new T cells.

During its preparation, the TCRbeta library received unique molecular identifiers. In TCRdb, the PCR reads were re-called with MiXCR into one record per CDR3 protein. The top ten clones hold approximately 2.1% of a sample with fewer than 700,000 distinct CDR3 sequences, 10% to 15% of them seen once. Germline V lookup: CDR1 MNHNS, CDR2 SASEGT. V gave up 6 bases and J gave up 7 bases; unmatched junction bases: 8. The CDR3 is 13 amino acids. The V call is TRBV6-1, the J call TRBJ2-7; TRBD1 matches at 8 bases. The source is a male patient under 18 who had a stem cell transplant for acute myeloid leukemia, so the T cells may come from the graft donor. The specimen was PBMCs, mostly from graft donor cells, collected 360 days after TCRalphabeta/CD19-depleted stem cell transplant. The CDR3 coding sequence is TGTGCCAGCAGCATTTCAGGGGGCTGGGAGCAGTACTTC. Translating gives CASSISGGWEQYF.